This is a list of T cell receptor beta chains from one sample in a study of spatial heterogeneity in lung cancer. In TCRdb, the 5' RACE reads were re-called with MiXCR into one record per CDR3 protein. The sample yields 3,500 to 5,500 distinct CDR3 sequences, 6.1% seen once. Material: lung tumor tissue, obtained at surgery. The receptors come from a male donor with early-stage non-small cell lung cancer. CDR3s include the opening cysteine and the closing phenylalanine or tryptophan. The order of the fields is clone size, D gene, J gene, CDR3 length, V gene, CDR3 protein, CDR3 DNA. A D gene is named only where the DNA matches it firmly. The size field is filled for only some rows; it gives once, few, many or a size class.

abundance: few
d_gene: .
j_gene: TRBJ1-1
len: 14
v_gene: TRBV28
CDR3aa: CASRPGQSGTEAFF
CDR3nt: TGTGCCAGCAGGCCAGGACAATCGGGCACTGAAGCTTTCTTT

abundance: few
d_gene: TRBD2
j_gene: TRBJ2-2
len: 14
v_gene: TRBV20-1
CDR3aa: CSASVGLGIGELFF
CDR3nt: TGCAGTGCTAGCGTGGGACTAGGTATCGGGGAGCTGTTTTTT

abundance: many
d_gene: .
j_gene: TRBJ2-7
len: 15
v_gene: TRBV7-8
CDR3aa: CASRYNTGGGEEQYF
CDR3nt: TGTGCCAGCAGATACAACACGGGGGGCGGGGAGGAGCAGTACTTC

abundance: many
d_gene: .
j_gene: TRBJ2-2
len: 16
v_gene: TRBV27
CDR3aa: CASGLGVEGATGELFF
CDR3nt: TGTGCCAGCGGGCTTGGGGTGGAGGGGGCAACCGGGGAGCTGTTTTTT

abundance: .
d_gene: .
j_gene: TRBJ2-7
len: 11
v_gene: TRBV12-3/TRBV12-4
CDR3aa: CASSLTYEQYF
CDR3nt: TGTGCCAGCAGCCTTACCTACGAGCAGTACTTC

abundance: many
d_gene: .
j_gene: TRBJ1-1
len: 12
v_gene: TRBV28
CDR3aa: CASSLGQTEAFF
CDR3nt: TGTGCCAGCAGTTTGGGGCAAACTGAAGCTTTCTTT

abundance: many
d_gene: .
j_gene: TRBJ1-5
len: 14
v_gene: TRBV2
CDR3aa: CASSVVGSNQPQHF
CDR3nt: TGTGCCAGCAGTGTCGTTGGGAGCAATCAGCCCCAGCATTTT

abundance: many
d_gene: .
j_gene: TRBJ1-6
len: 13
v_gene: TRBV12-3/TRBV12-4
CDR3aa: CASSFNGDSPLHF
CDR3nt: TGTGCCAGCAGTTTCAATGGGGATTCACCCCTCCACTTT

abundance: .
d_gene: TRBD1
j_gene: TRBJ1-1
len: 14
v_gene: TRBV7-3
CDR3aa: CASSPDRENTEAFF
CDR3nt: TGTGCCAGCAGCCCCGACAGGGAGAACACTGAAGCTTTCTTT

abundance: medium-sized
d_gene: TRBD1
j_gene: TRBJ2-2
len: 14
v_gene: TRBV6-1
CDR3aa: CASSPGGNTGELFF
CDR3nt: TGTGCCAGCAGTCCAGGGGGCAACACCGGGGAGCTGTTTTTT

abundance: few
d_gene: .
j_gene: TRBJ1-5
len: 13
v_gene: TRBV12-3/TRBV12-4
CDR3aa: CASSLTLDQPQHF
CDR3nt: TGTGCCAGCAGTTTGACTTTAGATCAGCCCCAGCATTTT

abundance: many
d_gene: TRBD1
j_gene: TRBJ1-2
len: 16
v_gene: TRBV7-9
CDR3aa: CASSQFSGQGKDGYTF
CDR3nt: TGTGCCAGCAGCCAATTTTCAGGACAGGGAAAGGATGGCTACACCTTC

abundance: many
d_gene: .
j_gene: TRBJ2-6
len: 14
v_gene: TRBV10-2
CDR3aa: CASSTSSGANVLTF
CDR3nt: TGCGCCAGCAGTACTAGCTCTGGGGCCAACGTCCTGACTTTC

abundance: medium-sized
d_gene: .
j_gene: TRBJ2-5
len: 15
v_gene: TRBV28
CDR3aa: CASSPTGTTQETQYF
CDR3nt: TGTGCCAGCAGTCCCACAGGGACTACCCAAGAGACCCAGTACTTC

abundance: .
d_gene: .
j_gene: TRBJ1-4
len: 13
v_gene: TRBV5-5
CDR3aa: CASSPTTNEKLFF
CDR3nt: TGTGCCAGCAGCCCTACAACTAATGAAAAACTGTTTTTT

abundance: many
d_gene: .
j_gene: TRBJ1-4
len: 13
v_gene: TRBV7-2
CDR3aa: CASSGGSAEKLFF
CDR3nt: TGTGCCAGCAGCGGGGGATCGGCGGAAAAACTGTTTTTT

abundance: many
d_gene: TRBD1
j_gene: TRBJ2-2
len: 18
v_gene: TRBV24-1
CDR3aa: CATSDPGTGRGATGELFF
CDR3nt: TGTGCCACCAGTGACCCTGGGACAGGAAGAGGGGCCACCGGGGAGCTGTTTTTT

abundance: many
d_gene: .
j_gene: TRBJ2-2
len: 13
v_gene: TRBV3-1
CDR3aa: CASSRASTGELFF
CDR3nt: TGTGCCAGCAGCCGCGCCAGCACCGGGGAGCTGTTTTTT

abundance: few
d_gene: .
j_gene: TRBJ2-5
len: 14
v_gene: TRBV6-2/TRBV6-3
CDR3aa: CASSTSGGRETQYF
CDR3nt: TGTGCCAGCAGCACCTCTGGCGGTCGAGAGACCCAGTACTTC

abundance: .
d_gene: .
j_gene: TRBJ1-5
len: 15
v_gene: TRBV20-1
CDR3aa: CSASLQEYSNQPQHF
CDR3nt: TGCAGTGCTAGTCTGCAGGAGTATAGCAATCAGCCCCAGCATTTT

abundance: many
d_gene: .
j_gene: TRBJ1-6
len: 13
v_gene: TRBV7-3
CDR3aa: CASSLMKVEPLHF
CDR3nt: TGTGCCAGCAGCTTAATGAAGGTTGAACCCCTCCACTTT

abundance: many
d_gene: TRBD2
j_gene: TRBJ2-6
len: 18
v_gene: TRBV20-1
CDR3aa: CSARSASGGSSGANVLTF
CDR3nt: TGCAGTGCTAGATCGGCTAGCGGGGGGTCCTCTGGGGCCAACGTCCTGACTTTC

abundance: few
d_gene: .
j_gene: TRBJ2-2
len: 15
v_gene: TRBV24-1
CDR3aa: CATSDSITNTGELFF
CDR3nt: TGTGCCACCAGTGATTCAATAACGAACACCGGGGAGCTGTTTTTT

abundance: many
d_gene: .
j_gene: TRBJ2-3
len: 14
v_gene: TRBV7-8
CDR3aa: CASSLTGRGDTQYF
CDR3nt: TGTGCCAGCAGCTTAACCGGGAGAGGTGATACGCAGTATTTT

abundance: many
d_gene: .
j_gene: TRBJ2-3
len: 15
v_gene: TRBV20-1
CDR3aa: CSVVSRRAGTDTQYF
CDR3nt: TGCAGTGTTGTGTCCCGAAGGGCCGGGACAGATACGCAGTATTTT

abundance: medium-sized
d_gene: .
j_gene: TRBJ2-3
len: 12
v_gene: TRBV3-1
CDR3aa: CASSATRDTQYF
CDR3nt: TGTGCCAGCAGCGCCACTAGGGATACGCAGTATTTT

abundance: many
d_gene: .
j_gene: TRBJ2-7
len: 15
v_gene: TRBV20-1
CDR3aa: CSARDPRGMNYEQYF
CDR3nt: TGCAGTGCTAGAGATCCCCGCGGGATGAACTACGAGCAGTACTTC

abundance: many
d_gene: .
j_gene: TRBJ2-7
len: 15
v_gene: TRBV7-6
CDR3aa: CASSLALGTDYEQYF
CDR3nt: TGTGCCAGCAGCTTAGCTCTGGGCACGGACTACGAGCAGTACTTC

abundance: medium-sized
d_gene: TRBD2
j_gene: TRBJ2-1
len: 16
v_gene: TRBV11-2
CDR3aa: CASSLGLAGGYNEQFF
CDR3nt: TGTGCCAGCAGCTTAGGACTAGCGGGAGGGTACAATGAGCAGTTCTTC

abundance: many
d_gene: TRBD2
j_gene: TRBJ2-3
len: 12
v_gene: TRBV29-1
CDR3aa: CSAPGLAGAQYF
CDR3nt: TGCAGCGCTCCGGGACTAGCGGGAGCGCAGTATTTT

abundance: many
d_gene: TRBD2
j_gene: TRBJ2-5
len: 15
v_gene: TRBV7-2
CDR3aa: CASSPPGGGAETQYF
CDR3nt: TGTGCCAGCAGCCCTCCGGGCGGGGGGGCTGAGACCCAGTACTTC

abundance: many
d_gene: .
j_gene: TRBJ2-4
len: 13
v_gene: TRBV6-2/TRBV6-3
CDR3aa: CASRGAKGGIQYF
CDR3nt: TGTGCCAGCAGGGGTGCCAAGGGAGGCATTCAGTACTTC

abundance: .
d_gene: .
j_gene: TRBJ2-1
len: 15
v_gene: TRBV12-3/TRBV12-4
CDR3aa: CTSVMEGEVYNEQFF
CDR3nt: TGTACCAGCGTCATGGAGGGGGAGGTCTACAATGAGCAGTTCTTC

abundance: medium-sized
d_gene: .
j_gene: TRBJ2-5
len: 16
v_gene: TRBV6-2/TRBV6-3
CDR3aa: CASSYTSFATIETQYF
CDR3nt: TGTGCCAGCAGTTATACCTCTTTCGCTACAATTGAGACCCAGTACTTC

abundance: medium-sized
d_gene: TRBD2
j_gene: TRBJ2-3
len: 14
v_gene: TRBV6-5
CDR3aa: CASSYGAGGDTQYF
CDR3nt: TGTGCCAGCAGTTACGGGGCGGGAGGAGATACGCAGTATTTT

abundance: many
d_gene: .
j_gene: TRBJ1-4
len: 16
v_gene: TRBV2
CDR3aa: CASSPGGRGTNEKLFF
CDR3nt: TGTGCCAGCAGTCCCGGCGGCCGGGGGACTAATGAAAAACTGTTTTTT

abundance: medium-sized
d_gene: TRBD2
j_gene: TRBJ2-4
len: 16
v_gene: TRBV2
CDR3aa: CASSEEAGGPKNIQYF
CDR3nt: TGTGCCAGCAGTGAAGAAGCGGGGGGGCCCAAAAACATTCAGTACTTC

abundance: many
d_gene: .
j_gene: TRBJ1-1
len: 12
v_gene: TRBV5-4
CDR3aa: CASSPMNTEAFF
CDR3nt: TGTGCCAGCAGCCCAATGAACACTGAAGCTTTCTTT